This T cell receptor (beta chain) was profiled in a study of CD8 T cells in Susac syndrome. Only one count was recorded for this clonotype. CDR1 and CDR2 from the germline V gene are MNHEY and SVGEGT. The CDR3 consists of 13 residues. V lost 5 bases and J lost 3, with 10 bases in between. Random hexamers served to reverse transcribe roughly 0.45 to 1 ug RNA. TCRdb reprocessed the immunoSEQ multiplex PCR reads via MiXCR and lists one record per CDR3 protein. The sample holds more than 150,000 distinct CDR3 sequences; 95% to 96% are singletons and the top ten take 0.14% to 0.15%. Sample: CD8+ T cells from PBMCs. This sequence joins TRBV6-2 or TRBV6-3 and TRBJ1-2; D is undetermined. The sequence derives from a human donor with multiple sclerosis. In DNA, the CDR3 is TGTGCCAGCAGTCCCAAAGTATACTATGGCTACACCTTC. Amino acid sequence: CASSPKVYYGYTF.